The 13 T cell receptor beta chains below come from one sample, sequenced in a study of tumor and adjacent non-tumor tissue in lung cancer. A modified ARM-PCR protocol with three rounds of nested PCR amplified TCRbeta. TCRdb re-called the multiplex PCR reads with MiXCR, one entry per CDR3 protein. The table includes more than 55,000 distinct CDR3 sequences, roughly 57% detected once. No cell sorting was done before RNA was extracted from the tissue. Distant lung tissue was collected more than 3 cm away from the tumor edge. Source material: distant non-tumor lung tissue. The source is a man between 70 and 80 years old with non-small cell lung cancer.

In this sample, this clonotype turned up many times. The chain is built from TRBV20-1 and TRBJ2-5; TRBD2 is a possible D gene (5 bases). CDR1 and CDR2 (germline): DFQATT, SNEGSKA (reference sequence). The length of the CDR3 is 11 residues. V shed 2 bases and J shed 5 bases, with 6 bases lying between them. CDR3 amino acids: CSARPGETQYF. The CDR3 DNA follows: TGCAGTGCTAGACCGGGGGAGACCCAGTACTTC.

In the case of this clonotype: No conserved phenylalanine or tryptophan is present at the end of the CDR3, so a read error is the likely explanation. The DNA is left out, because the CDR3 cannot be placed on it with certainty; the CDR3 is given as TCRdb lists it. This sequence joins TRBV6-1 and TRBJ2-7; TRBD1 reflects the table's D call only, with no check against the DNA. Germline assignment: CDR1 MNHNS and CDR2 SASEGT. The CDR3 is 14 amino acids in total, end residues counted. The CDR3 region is CASSSGTTTYEQHL.

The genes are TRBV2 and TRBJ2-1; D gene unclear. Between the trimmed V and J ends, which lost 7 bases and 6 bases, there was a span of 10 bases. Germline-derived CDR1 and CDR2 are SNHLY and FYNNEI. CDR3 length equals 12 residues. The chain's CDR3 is CASTRRSNEQFF. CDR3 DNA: TGTGCCAGCACCCGGAGAAGCAATGAGCAGTTCTTC.

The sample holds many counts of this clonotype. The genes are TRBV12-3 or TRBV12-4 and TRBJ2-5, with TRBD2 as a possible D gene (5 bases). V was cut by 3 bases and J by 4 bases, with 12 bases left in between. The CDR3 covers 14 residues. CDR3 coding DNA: TGTGCCAGCAGTTTGAGAGGGAACCCAGAGACCCAGTACTTC. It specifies CASSLRGNPETQYF.

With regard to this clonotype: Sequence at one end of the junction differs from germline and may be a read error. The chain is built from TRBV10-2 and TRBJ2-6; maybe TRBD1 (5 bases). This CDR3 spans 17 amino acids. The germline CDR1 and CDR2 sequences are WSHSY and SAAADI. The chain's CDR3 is CASRATDGHSGANVLTF. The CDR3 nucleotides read TGCGCCAGCAGGGCCACGGACGGCCACTCTGGGGCCAATGTCCTGACTTTC.

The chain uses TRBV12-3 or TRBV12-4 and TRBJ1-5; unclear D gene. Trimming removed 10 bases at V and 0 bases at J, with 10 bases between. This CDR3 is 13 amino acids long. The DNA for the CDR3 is TGTGCCATCAGCCAAAATAGCAATCAGCCCCAGCATTTT. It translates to CAISQNSNQPQHF.

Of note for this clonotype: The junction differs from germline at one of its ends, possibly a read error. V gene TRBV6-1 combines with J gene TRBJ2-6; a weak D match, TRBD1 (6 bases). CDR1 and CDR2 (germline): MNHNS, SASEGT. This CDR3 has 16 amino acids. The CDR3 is CASSAEDSFGSKVLTF. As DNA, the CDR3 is TGTGCCAGCAGTGCCGAGGACAGCTTTGGGTCCAAGGTCCTGACTTTC.

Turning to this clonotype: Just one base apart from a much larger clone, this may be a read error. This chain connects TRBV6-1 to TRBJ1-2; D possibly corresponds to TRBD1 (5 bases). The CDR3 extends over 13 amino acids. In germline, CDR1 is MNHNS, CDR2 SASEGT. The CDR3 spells CVSSVSQAESYTF. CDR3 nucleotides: TGTGTCAGCAGTGTGTCACAGGCTGAGAGCTACACCTTC.

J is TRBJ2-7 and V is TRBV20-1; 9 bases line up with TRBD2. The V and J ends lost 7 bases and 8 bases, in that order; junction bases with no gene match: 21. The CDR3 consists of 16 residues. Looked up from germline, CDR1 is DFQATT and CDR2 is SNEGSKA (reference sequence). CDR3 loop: CSGINYISGSWVKQYF. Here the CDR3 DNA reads TGCAGTGGTATAAATTATATTAGCGGGAGCTGGGTCAAGCAGTACTTC.

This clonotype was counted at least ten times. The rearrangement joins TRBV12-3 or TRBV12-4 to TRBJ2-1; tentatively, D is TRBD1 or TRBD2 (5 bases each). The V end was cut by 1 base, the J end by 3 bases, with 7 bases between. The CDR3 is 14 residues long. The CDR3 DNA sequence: TGTGCCAGCAGTTTAGGGGGGAGCTACAATGAGCAGTTCTTC. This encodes CASSLGGSYNEQFF.

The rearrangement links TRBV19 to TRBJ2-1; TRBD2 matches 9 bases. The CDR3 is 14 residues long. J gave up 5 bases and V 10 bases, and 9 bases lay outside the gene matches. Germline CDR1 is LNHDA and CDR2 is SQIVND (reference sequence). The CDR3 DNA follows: TGTGCCACCCGACTGGGACTAGCTGACAATGAGCAGTTCTTC. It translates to CATRLGLADNEQFF.

This CDR3 reads CISNGPTDEQFF. The CDR3 DNA sequence: TGTATCAGCAATGGTCCTACGGATGAGCAGTTCTTC. The chain employs TRBV6-2 or TRBV6-3 and TRBJ2-1, with D unclear. The CDR3 has 12 residues. In germline, CDR1 is MNHEY, CDR2 SVGEGT.

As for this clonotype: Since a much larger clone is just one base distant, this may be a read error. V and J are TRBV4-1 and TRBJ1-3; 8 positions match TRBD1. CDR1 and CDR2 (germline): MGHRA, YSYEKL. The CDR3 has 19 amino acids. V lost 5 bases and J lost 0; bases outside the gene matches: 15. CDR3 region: CASSSPQQGAGDSGNTIYF. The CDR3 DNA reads TGCGCCAGCAGCTCACCACAGCAGGGGGCAGGCGACTCTGGAAACACCATATATTTT.